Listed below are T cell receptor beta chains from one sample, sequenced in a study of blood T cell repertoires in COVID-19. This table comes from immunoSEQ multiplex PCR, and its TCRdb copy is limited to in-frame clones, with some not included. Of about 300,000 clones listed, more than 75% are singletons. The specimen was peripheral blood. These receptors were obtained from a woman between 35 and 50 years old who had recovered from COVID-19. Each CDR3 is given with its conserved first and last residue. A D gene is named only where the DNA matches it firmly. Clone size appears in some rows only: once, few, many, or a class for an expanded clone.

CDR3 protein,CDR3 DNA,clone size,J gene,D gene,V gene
CASGLGGQDRSYGYTF,TGTGCTAGTGGTTTGGGTGGACAAGACCGGTCCTATGGCTACACCTTC,.,TRBJ1-2,.,TRBV12-5
CASSDWRKAQYF,TGCGCCAGCAGTGATTGGAGGAAGGCGCAGTATTTT,.,TRBJ2-3,.,TRBV10-2
CASSSKGTGGATNEKLFF,TGTGCCAGCAGCTCGAAAGGGACAGGGGGTGCAACTAATGAAAAACTGTTTTTT,.,TRBJ1-4,TRBD1,TRBV5-8
CASSFPGGWDTEAFF,TGTGCCAGCAGTTTTCCGGGGGGGTGGGACACTGAAGCTTTCTTT,.,TRBJ1-1,.,TRBV28
CASGLTSWDTQYF,TGTGCTAGTGGTCTGACTTCCTGGGATACGCAGTATTTT,.,TRBJ2-3,.,TRBV12-5
CASRPLLGQSYGYTF,TGTGCCAGCAGGCCCCTCCTCGGACAGAGCTATGGCTACACCTTC,.,TRBJ1-2,.,TRBV27
CASSPRGHPQETQYF,TGTGCCAGCAGCCCTCGCGGGCACCCCCAAGAGACCCAGTACTTC,.,TRBJ2-5,.,TRBV7-2
CASGQGTGGNEQYF,TGTGCCAGCGGTCAAGGGACAGGGGGCAACGAGCAGTACTTC,once,TRBJ2-7,TRBD1,TRBV9
CASSQAGQSTDTQYF,TGTGCCAGCAGCCAAGCGGGACAGAGCACAGATACGCAGTATTTT,once,TRBJ2-3,TRBD1,TRBV3-1/TRBV3-2
CASSVDWQGGGYTF,TGTGCCAGCAGCGTAGATTGGCAGGGGGGCGGCTACACCTTC,.,TRBJ1-2,TRBD1,TRBV9
CASTSLENTGELFF,TGTGCCAGCACGTCTTTAGAGAACACCGGGGAGCTGTTTTTT,once,TRBJ2-2,.,TRBV6-5
CASSALGQKETQYF,TGTGCCAGCAGCGCGTTGGGACAGAAGGAGACCCAGTACTTC,.,TRBJ2-5,TRBD1,TRBV6-5
CASSVAGHPANTGELFF,TGTGCCAGCAGCGTAGCTGGACACCCCGCGAACACCGGGGAGCTGTTTTTT,.,TRBJ2-2,.,TRBV9
CASDLLPGGNTGELFF,TGTGCCAGCGACCTTTTACCAGGGGGGAACACCGGGGAGCTGTTTTTT,.,TRBJ2-2,TRBD1,TRBV11-2
CASSVDEGARTEAFF,TGTGCCAGCAGCGTAGACGAGGGGGCGAGGACTGAAGCTTTCTTT,once,TRBJ1-1,TRBD1,TRBV9
CASPDRFTGELFF,TGTGCCTCACCGGACAGGTTCACCGGGGAGCTGTTTTTT,.,TRBJ2-2,TRBD1,TRBV30
CSASVGGRGDQETQYF,TGCAGTGCTAGTGTCGGGGGTCGGGGGGACCAAGAGACCCAGTACTTC,.,TRBJ2-5,TRBD2,TRBV20-1
CASGLVVSRPNYGYTF,TGTGCTAGTGGTTTGGTAGTCTCGCGTCCTAACTATGGCTACACCTTC,.,TRBJ1-2,.,TRBV12-5
CASSELPVGAGRADTQYF,TGCGCCAGCAGTGAATTGCCTGTCGGGGCAGGGAGGGCAGATACGCAGTATTTT,.,TRBJ2-3,TRBD2,TRBV10-2
CAWSVTGGGEKLFF,TGTGCCTGGAGTGTAACAGGGGGGGGCGAAAAACTGTTTTTT,.,TRBJ1-4,TRBD1,TRBV30
CASSERRGWGDTQYF,TGTGCCAGCAGTGAACGGCGGGGCTGGGGAGATACGCAGTATTTT,.,TRBJ2-3,.,TRBV2
CASSVTPTKETQYF,TGTGCCAGCAGCGTAACTCCTACCAAAGAGACCCAGTACTTC,.,TRBJ2-5,.,TRBV9
CASSRNFAGVTYNEQFF,TGCGCCAGCAGCCGAAATTTTGCCGGAGTGACCTACAATGAGCAGTTCTTC,.,TRBJ2-1,.,TRBV4-3
CAISRQLNTEAFF,TGTGCCATCAGTAGACAGCTGAACACTGAAGCTTTCTTT,.,TRBJ1-1,.,TRBV10-3
CASSRLRGTETQYF,TGCGCCAGCAGCCGTTTACGGGGGACAGAGACCCAGTACTTC,.,TRBJ2-5,.,TRBV5-1
CASSVGGLQETQYF,TGTGCCAGCAGCGTCGGGGGGCTGCAAGAGACCCAGTACTTC,.,TRBJ2-5,.,TRBV6-5
CAISEDRGAPIDTDTQYF,TGTGCCATCAGTGAAGACCGGGGGGCACCGATTGACACAGATACGCAGTATTTT,once,TRBJ2-3,.,TRBV10-3
CASSSPITSGGHQETQYF,TGTGCCAGCAGCTCGCCCATTACTAGCGGGGGGCACCAAGAGACCCAGTACTTC,.,TRBJ2-5,TRBD2,TRBV5-6
CASSPPSQGDEKLFF,TGTGCCAGCTCACCACCGTCACAGGGCGATGAAAAACTGTTTTTT,.,TRBJ1-4,.,TRBV18
CASSLPPGLAGGQYNEQFF,TGTGCCAGTAGTTTACCGCCGGGACTAGCGGGGGGGCAGTACAATGAGCAGTTCTTC,.,TRBJ2-1,TRBD2,TRBV19
CARHDRSYNSPLHF,TGTGCCCGACACGACCGCTCCTATAATTCACCCCTCCACTTT,.,TRBJ1-6,.,TRBV11-2
CASMIGRQETQYF,TGTGCCAGCATGATCGGCAGGCAAGAGACCCAGTACTTC,.,TRBJ2-5,.,TRBV6-5
CASGRGAEAFF,TGTGCTAGTGGAAGGGGCGCTGAAGCTTTCTTT,once,TRBJ1-1,.,TRBV12-5
CASRSGKENIQYF,TGTGCCAGCAGGAGCGGAAAGGAAAACATTCAGTACTTC,.,TRBJ2-4,.,TRBV3-1/TRBV3-2
CASSLGGGPNTEAFF,TGTGCCAGCAGTTTAGGGGGCGGACCGAACACTGAAGCTTTCTTT,.,TRBJ1-1,.,TRBV27
CASSLYSVDTQYF,TGTGCCAGCAGCTTGTATTCAGTAGATACGCAGTATTTT,.,TRBJ2-3,.,TRBV5-4
CASSNSGTDEETQYF,TGCGCCAGCAGCAATTCCGGGACAGACGAGGAGACCCAGTACTTC,.,TRBJ2-5,TRBD1,TRBV5-1
CASSVGLADSTDTQYF,TGTGCCAGCAGCGTTGGACTAGCGGATAGCACAGATACGCAGTATTTT,.,TRBJ2-3,TRBD2,TRBV9
CASSQDRRQYNEQFF,TGCGCCAGCAGCCAAGACCGGAGGCAGTACAATGAGCAGTTCTTC,.,TRBJ2-1,.,TRBV4-1
CASSPGSPYEQYF,TGTGCCAGCAGCCCCGGTTCCCCCTACGAGCAGTACTTC,once,TRBJ2-7,.,TRBV7-9
CASSPRRGETQYF,TGCGCCAGCAGCCCCCGACGGGGGGAGACCCAGTACTTC,.,TRBJ2-5,.,TRBV10-1
CASSQEAHGQGAYNEQFF,TGCGCCAGCAGCCAAGAGGCCCACGGACAGGGGGCGTACAATGAGCAGTTCTTC,.,TRBJ2-1,TRBD1,TRBV4-1
CATSRERGETQITQYF,TGTGCCACCAGCAGAGAGCGGGGGGAGACACAGATAACGCAGTATTTT,.,TRBJ2-3,TRBD2,TRBV15
CAWSGVGWYYGYTF,TGTGCCTGGAGCGGGGTCGGGTGGTACTATGGCTACACCTTC,.,TRBJ1-2,.,TRBV30
CASSPPGNTEAFF,TGTGCCAGCAGCCCGCCCGGGAACACTGAAGCTTTCTTT,.,TRBJ1-1,.,TRBV7-2
CASSLRQGADTEAFF,TGTGCCAGCAGCCTTCGACAGGGGGCAGATACTGAAGCTTTCTTT,once,TRBJ1-1,TRBD1,TRBV6-5
CASSPTQHALGEQYF,TGCGCCAGCAGCCCGACTCAACACGCACTTGGCGAGCAGTACTTC,.,TRBJ2-7,.,TRBV4-3
CATSSPGEGDTQYF,TGTGCCACCAGCAGCCCCGGGGAGGGGGATACGCAGTATTTT,.,TRBJ2-3,TRBD2,TRBV15
CASSPGGEAFF,TGTGCCAGCAGTCCCGGGGGTGAAGCTTTCTTT,.,TRBJ1-1,.,TRBV6-5
CASSQAKETSVYTF,TGTGCCAGCAGCCAGGCCAAAGAGACCTCTGTTTATACCTTC,.,TRBJ1-2,.,TRBV9
CASSPELSRGVETQYF,TGCGCCAGCAGCCCTGAACTTAGCCGGGGGGTGGAGACCCAGTACTTC,.,TRBJ2-5,TRBD2,TRBV5-1
CASIANTEAFF,TGTGCCAGCATAGCGAACACTGAAGCTTTCTTT,.,TRBJ1-1,.,TRBV2
CASSQPRQEVRAFF,TGCGCCAGCAGCCAACCCAGACAGGAGGTGCGAGCTTTCTTT,.,TRBJ1-1,.,TRBV4-1
CASSSGTPQLRVNTEAFF,TGCGCCAGCAGCTCCGGGACACCCCAACTCAGGGTGAACACTGAAGCTTTCTTT,.,TRBJ1-1,.,TRBV5-1
CASSWLGGTNSPLHF,TGTGCCAGCAGCTGGCTTGGAGGGACTAATTCACCCCTCCACTTT,.,TRBJ1-6,.,TRBV11-2
CASSPWPSYEQYF,TGTGCCAGCTCACCCTGGCCCTCCTACGAGCAGTACTTC,.,TRBJ2-7,.,TRBV18
CASSTGTGDEKLFF,TGTGCCAGCAGTACCGGGACAGGGGATGAAAAACTGTTTTTT,once,TRBJ1-4,TRBD1,TRBV6-5
CASTRLAGSPLSYNEQFF,TGTGCCAGCACTAGACTAGCGGGGAGCCCACTCTCCTACAATGAGCAGTTCTTC,.,TRBJ2-1,TRBD2,TRBV2
CASSLVSGGAFF,TGTGCCAGCAGCTTGGTATCCGGGGGGGCTTTCTTT,.,TRBJ1-1,.,TRBV5-6
CASSYSEDNEQFF,TGTGCCAGCAGTTACTCTGAGGACAATGAGCAGTTCTTC,few,TRBJ2-1,.,TRBV6-5